This TCR beta chain is drawn from a study of blood T cell repertoires in COVID-19. As handled by the study authors: The authors estimated nucleated cell counts from reference gene primer amplification. The repertoire was sequenced with immunoSEQ multiplex PCR; TCRdb's copy has only in-frame clones and lacks some. D and trimming come from the DNA, and the V and J calls and clone size come from that table. The sample contains about 70,000 clones, about nine tenths of which appear only once. To note about this clone: The same CDR3 can be traced to other DNA sequences in this sample.

V lost 1 base and J 0 bases, leaving 7 bases between the germline ends. This CDR3 is 14 amino acids long. CDR1 and CDR2 (germline): SEHNR, FQNEAQ (reference sequence). This clonotype was sampled from a woman under 30 with acute or convalescent COVID-19. The chain has TRBV7-9 and TRBJ2-7, with D possibly TRBD2 on 5 matching bases. The specimen sequenced was peripheral blood. The DNA for the CDR3 is TGTGCCAGCAGCTTAGTCGGGGACTCCTACGAGCAGTACTTC. It specifies CASSLVGDSYEQYF.